These 12 T cell receptor beta chains were all obtained from the same sample, sequenced in a study of cytomegalovirus exposure and HLA in healthy donors. The assay was immunoSEQ multiplex PCR, and TCRdb's table has in-frame clones only and misses some. The sample holds around 200,000 clones, around 82% seen once. The sample consisted of PBMCs. The receptors were gathered from a woman aged 18-29 years in good health and CMV-seropositive.

V gene TRBV27 combines with J gene TRBJ2-3, with D perhaps matching TRBD2 (5 bases). CDR1 and CDR2 (germline): MNHEY, SMNVEV (reference sequence). Trimming removed 5 bases from V and 2 bases from J, with 11 bases in between. The CDR3 spans 14 residues. The CDR3 protein is CASSAGITTDTQYF. For the CDR3, the DNA is TGTGCCAGCAGTGCCGGGATTACCACAGATACGCAGTATTTT.

The chain couples TRBV2 to TRBJ1-1, with TRBD1 identical over 11 bases. Germline assignment: CDR1 SNHLY and CDR2 FYNNEI. J was trimmed by 8 bases and V by 4 bases; bases with no gene match: 6. The CDR3 contains 14 residues. The DNA for the CDR3 is TGTGCCAGCAGTGTTGGACAGGGGGCACAGGAAGCTTTCTTT. The encoded protein is CASSVGQGAQEAFF.

This chain links TRBV5-1 with TRBJ2-1; 9 bases map to TRBD2. This CDR3 region has 14 residues. The germline V gene has CDR1 SGHRS and CDR2 YFSETQ. Germline trimming cut 4 bases from V and 8 bases from J; bases unmatched to any gene: 7. For the CDR3, the DNA is TGCGCCAGCAGCCCTAGCGGGGTTACCCATGAGCAGTTCTTC. The encoded protein is CASSPSGVTHEQFF.

The rearrangement links TRBV2 to TRBJ1-1; D is uncertain. CDR3 size: 13 residues. Germline assignment: CDR1 SNHLY and CDR2 FYNNEI. Trimming took 6 bases from V and 5 from J, leaving 13 bases between them. CDR3 sequence: CASRGGPGTEAFF. The CDR3 DNA sequence: TGTGCCAGCAGAGGAGGGCCGGGGACTGAAGCTTTCTTT. Variable domain in full (rest from reference TRBV2 and TRBJ1-1): EPEVTQTPSHQVTQMGQEVILRCVPISNHLYFYWYRQILGQKVEFLVSFYNNEISEKSEIFDDQFSVERPDGSNFTLKIRSTKLEDSAMYFCASRGGPGTEAFFGQGTRLTVV.

This clone showed up just once. The V call is TRBV10-2, the J call TRBJ1-5, with D maybe TRBD1 (5 bases). Germline V gene sequence: CDR1 WSHSY, CDR2 SAAADI. This CDR3 comprises 15 residues. Deletions cut 0 bases from V and 3 bases from J, with 9 bases between. The CDR3 protein is CASSESSGVNQPQHF. The DNA for the CDR3 is TGCGCCAGCAGTGAGTCGTCGGGGGTCAATCAGCCCCAGCATTTT.

V and J are TRBV6-1 and TRBJ1-2; no firm D call. The CDR3 extends over 14 amino acids. The germline gives CDR1 MNHNS, CDR2 SASEGT. V shed 5 bases and J shed 5 bases, with 15 bases lying between them. CDR3 amino acids: CASSRAAESYGYTF. The DNA of the CDR3 is TGTGCCAGCAGTCGAGCGGCTGAGTCTTATGGCTACACCTTC.

The chain couples TRBV5-4 to TRBJ2-2, with 10 positions matching TRBD2. The CDR3 totals 16 residues. Germline assignment: CDR1 SGHNT and CDR2 YYREEE (reference sequence). V shed 4 bases and J 5 bases; nucleotides not matched to a gene: 8. This CDR3 is CASSTMLAGDTGELFF. The CDR3 DNA is TGTGCCAGCAGCACGATGCTAGCGGGAGATACCGGGGAGCTGTTTTTT.

Of note for this clone: Other DNA sequences in this sample translate to the same CDR3. The chain couples TRBV7-9 to TRBJ2-7; the match to TRBD1 covers 7 bases. The V segment lost 6 bases and the J segment 0 bases; nucleotides outside the gene matches: 2. Germline CDR1 reads SEHNR; CDR2 reads FQNEAQ (reference sequence). The CDR3 is 13 amino acids. The CDR3 sequence: CASSRDSSYEQYF. CDR3 in DNA: TGTGCCAGCAGTCGGGACAGCTCCTACGAGCAGTACTTC. The whole variable domain, filled in from reference TRBV7-9 and TRBJ2-7, reads DTGVSQNPRHKITKRGQNVTFRCDPISEHNRLYWYRQTLGQGPEFLTYFQNEAQLEKSRLLSDRFSAERPKGSFSTLEIQRTEQGDSAMYLCASSRDSSYEQYFGPGTRLTVT.

The chain carries TRBV4-2 and TRBJ1-1; D not certain. This CDR3 spans 12 amino acids. V was cut by 5 bases and J by 1 base, with 5 bases left in between. Germline lookup yields CDR1 LGHNA and CDR2 YNFKEQ. The DNA of the CDR3 is TGTGCCAGCAGCAAGCCGAACACTGAAGCTTTCTTT. It encodes CASSKPNTEAFF.

The chain couples TRBV5-1 to TRBJ2-3, with TRBD2 matching 10 bases. V gave up 4 bases and J gave up 1 base; unmatched junction bases: 6. The CDR3 covers 16 residues. Germline V gene sequence: CDR1 SGHRS, CDR2 YFSETQ. Written as DNA, the CDR3 is TGCGCCAGCAGCCAATTAGCGGGGGGCGGCACAGATACGCAGTATTTT. Its translation is CASSQLAGGGTDTQYF.

V gene TRBV2 combines with J gene TRBJ1-6; D perhaps matches TRBD1 (5 bases). The ends were cut back, 6 bases at V and 0 bases at J, with 9 bases in the middle. The CDR3 spans 15 residues. Germline values: CDR1 SNHLY, CDR2 FYNNEI. The CDR3 is CASRVDSSYNSPLHF. DNA of the CDR3: TGTGCCAGCAGAGTCGACAGCTCCTATAATTCACCCCTCCACTTT.

The chain joins TRBV5-4 to TRBJ1-6; 7 bases agree with TRBD1. This CDR3 has 14 residues. Germline V gene data show CDR1 as SGHNT and CDR2 as YYREEE (reference sequence). V dropped 4 bases and J dropped 6; count of bases not matched to a gene: 4. The CDR3 bases are TGTGCCAGCAGCACCGGGACAGTTAATTCACCCCTCCACTTT. Its protein product is CASSTGTVNSPLHF.